The T cell receptor beta chain under discussion was sequenced for a study of identical twins' blood T cells. Study at large: Some 52 million reads came from some 12 libraries, six alpha, six beta. Study results and caveats: Abundant TCRbeta CDR3s overlapped more between twins than with unrelated donors.

This clonotype has a single count. Its antigen is not known. This may come from a read error, since a much larger clone is one base off. Using its own MiXCR run on the 5' RACE reads, TCRdb lists one record per CDR3 protein. The data hold a few hundred thousand distinct CDR3 sequences, with roughly 27% observed a single time. Sequencing was performed on PBMCs. This receptor was identified in a woman between 18 and 50 years old in good health.

CDR3 nucleotides: TGCAACGTGAACGGGGCTTACAATGAGCAGTTCTTC. It translates to CNVNGAYNEQFF. The rearrangement joins TRBV29-1 to TRBJ2-1; D tentatively fits TRBD1 or TRBD2 (5 bases each). CDR3 length: 12 amino acids. Germline CDR1 is SQVTM and CDR2 is ANQGSEA.